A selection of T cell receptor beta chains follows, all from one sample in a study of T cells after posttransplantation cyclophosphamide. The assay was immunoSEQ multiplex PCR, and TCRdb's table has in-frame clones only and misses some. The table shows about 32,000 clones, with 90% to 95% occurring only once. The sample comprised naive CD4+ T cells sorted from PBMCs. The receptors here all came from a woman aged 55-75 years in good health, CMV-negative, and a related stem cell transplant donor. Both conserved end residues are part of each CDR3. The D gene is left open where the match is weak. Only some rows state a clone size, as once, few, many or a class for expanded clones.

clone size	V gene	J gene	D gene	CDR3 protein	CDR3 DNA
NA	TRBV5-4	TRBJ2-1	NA	CASSLVASVYNEQFF	TGTGCCAGCAGCTTGGTGGCTAGCGTTTACAATGAGCAGTTCTTC
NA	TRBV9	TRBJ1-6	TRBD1	CASSVGQGSTPLHF	TGTGCCAGCAGCGTGGGACAGGGTTCGACACCCCTCCACTTT
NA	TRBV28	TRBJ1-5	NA	CASNLGVGGSQPQHF	TGTGCCAGCAACTTAGGGGTAGGAGGGTCCCAGCCCCAGCATTTT
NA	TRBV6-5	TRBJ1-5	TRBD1	CASKGQDAGGQPQHF	TGTGCCAGCAAGGGACAGGACGCAGGTGGTCAGCCCCAGCATTTT
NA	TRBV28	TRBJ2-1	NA	CASSPPDIYSYNEQFF	TGTGCCAGCAGTCCTCCGGACATTTACTCCTACAATGAGCAGTTCTTC
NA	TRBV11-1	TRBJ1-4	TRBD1	CASSLGQGSEKLFF	TGTGCCAGCAGCTTAGGACAGGGGAGCGAAAAACTGTTTTTT
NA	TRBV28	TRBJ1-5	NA	CASSQQPQHF	TGTGCCAGCAGTCAACAGCCCCAGCATTTT
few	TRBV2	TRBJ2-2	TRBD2	CASSGTSGRYGELFF	TGTGCCAGCTCCGGGACTAGCGGGCGATACGGGGAGCTGTTTTTT
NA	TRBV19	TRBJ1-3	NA	CASTQLRGNTIYF	TGTGCCAGTACCCAGCTGCGGGGAAACACCATATATTTT
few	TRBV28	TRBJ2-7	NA	CASRRTGGYSYEQYF	TGTGCCAGCAGAAGAACCGGGGGATATTCTTACGAGCAGTACTTC
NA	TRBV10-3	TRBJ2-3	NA	CASSAGGTDTQYF	TGTGCCTCCTCGGCCGGGGGAACAGATACGCAGTATTTT
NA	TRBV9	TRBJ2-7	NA	CASSVEDNEQYF	TGTGCCAGCAGCGTAGAGGACAACGAGCAGTACTTC
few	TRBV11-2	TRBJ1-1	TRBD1	CASSLPRGLGGTEAFF	TGTGCCAGCAGCCTACCCAGGGGGCTTGGGGGCACTGAAGCTTTCTTT
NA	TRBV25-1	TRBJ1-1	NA	CASSESRGNTEAFF	TGTGCCAGCAGTGAATCCCGGGGGAACACTGAAGCTTTCTTT
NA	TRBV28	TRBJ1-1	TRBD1	CASSFGGGSLVNTEAFF	TGTGCCAGCAGTTTCGGAGGGGGCAGTTTGGTGAACACTGAAGCTTTCTTT
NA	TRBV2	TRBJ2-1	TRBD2	CADRASGTSGSSYNEQFF	TGTGCCGATAGGGCCTCCGGGACTAGCGGGAGCTCCTACAATGAGCAGTTCTTC
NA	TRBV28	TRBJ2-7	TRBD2	CASSGRASGTYEQYF	TGTGCCAGCAGTGGGAGGGCTAGCGGAACCTACGAGCAGTACTTC
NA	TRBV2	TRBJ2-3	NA	CASRSTDTQYF	TGTGCCAGCAGATCTACAGATACGCAGTATTTT
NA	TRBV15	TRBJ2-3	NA	CATSRKRVLDSGPDTQYF	TGTGCCACCAGCAGAAAGCGGGTACTGGACTCGGGGCCAGATACGCAGTATTTT
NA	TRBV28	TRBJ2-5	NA	CASSLRGSNQETQYF	TGTGCCAGCAGTTTGCGAGGGAGCAACCAAGAGACCCAGTACTTC
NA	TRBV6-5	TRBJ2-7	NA	CASSYSEAQPYF	TGTGCCAGCAGTTACTCGGAAGCGCAACCGTACTTC
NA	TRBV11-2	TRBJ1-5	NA	CASSLVLDQPQHF	TGTGCCAGCAGCTTAGTTCTCGATCAGCCCCAGCATTTT
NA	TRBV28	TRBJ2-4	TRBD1	CASGQTGGKNIQYF	TGTGCCAGCGGCCAGACAGGGGGTAAAAACATTCAGTACTTC
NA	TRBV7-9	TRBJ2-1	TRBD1	CASSPTGGSRDNEQFF	TGTGCCAGCAGTCCTACAGGGGGCAGCAGGGACAATGAGCAGTTCTTC
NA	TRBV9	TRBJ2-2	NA	CASSVAGRNTGELFF	TGTGCCAGCAGCGTAGCCGGGAGGAACACCGGGGAGCTGTTTTTT
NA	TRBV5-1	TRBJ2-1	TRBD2	CASSQSGTSGGQFF	TGCGCCAGCAGCCAATCCGGGACTAGCGGGGGACAGTTCTTC
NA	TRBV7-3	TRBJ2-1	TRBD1	CASSLRGQDNEQFF	TGTGCCAGCAGCTTAAGAGGACAGGACAATGAGCAGTTCTTC
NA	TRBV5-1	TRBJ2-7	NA	CASSLAGSSYEQYF	TGCGCCAGCAGCTTGGCCGGGAGCTCCTACGAGCAGTACTTC
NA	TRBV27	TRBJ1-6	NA	CASRPQGNTYSPLHF	TGTGCCAGCAGACCACAGGGCAACACTTACTCCCCCCTCCACTTT
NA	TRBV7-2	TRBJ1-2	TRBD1	CASSTQGQGTRGYTF	TGTGCCAGCAGCACCCAGGGACAGGGGACCCGAGGCTACACCTTC
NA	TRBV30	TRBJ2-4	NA	CAWSVKGIQYF	TGTGCCTGGAGTGTAAAGGGGATTCAGTACTTC
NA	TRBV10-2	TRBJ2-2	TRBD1	CASGAGTGGGGELFF	TGCGCCAGCGGAGCTGGGACAGGGGGTGGCGGGGAGCTGTTTTTT
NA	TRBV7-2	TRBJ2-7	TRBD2	CASSRSTGGGYEQYF	TGTGCCAGCAGCCGTAGTACGGGGGGAGGGTACGAGCAGTACTTC
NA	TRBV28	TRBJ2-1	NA	CASSWDMLSYNEQFF	TGTGCCAGCAGTTGGGACATGCTCTCCTACAATGAGCAGTTCTTC
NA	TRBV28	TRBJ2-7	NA	CASSPQGLNPYEQYF	TGTGCCAGCAGCCCGCAGGGGTTGAACCCCTACGAGCAGTACTTC
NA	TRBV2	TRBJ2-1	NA	CASSEETEDEQFF	TGTGCCAGCAGTGAAGAGACGGAGGATGAGCAGTTCTTC
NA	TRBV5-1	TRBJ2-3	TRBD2	CASSADSGGRTDTQYF	TGCGCCAGCAGCGCAGATAGCGGGGGGCGCACAGATACGCAGTATTTT
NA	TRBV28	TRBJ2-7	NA	CASKISGELYEQYF	TGTGCCAGCAAGATTAGCGGAGAACTTTACGAGCAGTACTTC
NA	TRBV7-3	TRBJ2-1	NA	CASSSPPGGSWYNEQFF	TGTGCCAGCAGCTCCCCTCCGGGTGGGAGCTGGTACAATGAGCAGTTCTTC
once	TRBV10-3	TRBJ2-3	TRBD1	CATKQGVTDTQYF	TGTGCCACGAAACAGGGGGTCACAGATACGCAGTATTTT
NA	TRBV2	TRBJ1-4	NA	CASSPQGTNEKLFF	TGTGCCAGCAGTCCACAGGGAACTAATGAAAAACTGTTTTTT
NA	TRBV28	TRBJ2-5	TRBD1	CASRLTGGGETQYF	TGTGCCAGCAGGTTGACAGGGGGGGGAGAGACCCAGTACTTC
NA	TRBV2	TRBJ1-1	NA	CASRQPNLADTEAFF	TGTGCCAGCAGGCAACCTAACCTAGCCGACACTGAAGCTTTCTTT
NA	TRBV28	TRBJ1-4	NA	CASSRPGGGNEKLFF	TGTGCCAGCAGTCGTCCCGGGGGAGGGAATGAAAAACTGTTTTTT
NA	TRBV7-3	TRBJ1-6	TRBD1	CASSLTGQGRSPLHF	TGTGCCAGCAGCTTAACGGGACAGGGACGTTCACCCCTCCACTTT
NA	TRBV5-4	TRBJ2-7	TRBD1	CASSSRDRLSYEQYF	TGTGCCAGCAGCTCCCGGGACAGACTCTCCTACGAGCAGTACTTC
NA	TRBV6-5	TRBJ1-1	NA	CASSRPGVNTEAFF	TGTGCCAGCAGTAGGCCGGGGGTGAACACTGAAGCTTTCTTT
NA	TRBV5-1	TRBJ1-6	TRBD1	CASSLTGGNSPLHF	TGCGCCAGCAGCCTGACAGGGGGAAATTCACCCCTCCACTTT
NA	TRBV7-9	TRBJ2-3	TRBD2	CASSGQTSGGGPTDTQYF	TGTGCCAGCAGCGGACAGACGAGCGGGGGAGGACCCACAGATACGCAGTATTTT
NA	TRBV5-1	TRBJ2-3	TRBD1	CASSLGAGGQLTDTQYF	TGCGCCAGCAGCTTGGGGGCAGGGGGCCAGCTGACAGATACGCAGTATTTT
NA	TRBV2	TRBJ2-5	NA	CASRTDGGGLETQYF	TGTGCCAGCAGGACCGATGGGGGGGGCTTAGAGACCCAGTACTTC
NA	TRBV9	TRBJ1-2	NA	CASRGQTGGYTF	TGTGCCAGCAGGGGACAAACAGGTGGCTACACCTTC
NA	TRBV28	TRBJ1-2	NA	CASSQFTVNYGYTF	TGTGCCAGCAGTCAATTTACAGTTAACTATGGCTACACCTTC
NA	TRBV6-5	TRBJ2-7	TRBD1	CASSSDRRMFEQYF	TGTGCCAGCAGTTCGGACAGGAGAATGTTCGAGCAGTACTTC
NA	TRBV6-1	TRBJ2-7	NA	CASSTESSYEQYF	TGTGCCAGCAGTACAGAGAGCTCCTACGAGCAGTACTTC